The 31 T cell receptor beta chains presented below share a single source sample, sequenced in a study of shared clonotypes between healthy human individuals. Sequencing was performed with immunoSEQ multiplex PCR; in TCRdb, only in-frame clones are kept and a portion is missing. Of a few million clones listed, around 95% were seen once; the top ten hold roughly 0.13%. Material for sequencing was naive CD4+ T cells sorted from blood. The sample's subset: CD45RA+ positively selected. The receptors derive from a man younger than 30 in good health.

The rearrangement uses TRBV7-2 and TRBJ1-5; D is ambiguous. The germline V gene encodes CDR1 SGHTA and CDR2 FQGNSA. V was pared by 6 bases and J by 0 bases, with 12 bases between. This CDR3 comprises 15 residues. For the CDR3, the DNA is TGTGCCAGCAGACCAGACGGTTATAGCAATCAGCCCCAGCATTTT. Encoded protein: CASRPDGYSNQPQHF.

In nucleotides, the CDR3 is TGTGCCAGCAGCCTAGGGTCCCGAGGGGCTTACGAGCAGTACTTC. It yields the protein CASSLGSRGAYEQYF. This chain uses TRBV7-8 with TRBJ2-7, with D possibly being TRBD1 or TRBD2 (5 bases each). The CDR3 length is 15 residues. The germline gives CDR1 SGHVS, CDR2 FQNEAQ. Trimming took off 5 bases at V and 4 bases at J, with 18 bases between the two ends.

The chain recombines TRBV19 with TRBJ2-7; TRBD2 agrees at 9 bases. The germline CDR1 and CDR2 sequences are LNHDA and SQIVND (reference sequence). Germline trimming cut 4 bases from V and 3 bases from J; bases unmatched to any gene: 4. This CDR3 comprises 14 residues. The CDR3 nucleotides are TGTGCCAGTAGTAAGACTAGCGGACTCTACGAGCAGTACTTC. Protein sequence: CASSKTSGLYEQYF.

This chain joins TRBV30 and TRBJ1-2; D remains ambiguous. CDR1 and CDR2 (germline): GTSNPN, SVGIG (reference sequence). This CDR3 has 13 amino acids. V lost 0 bases to trimming and J lost 8 bases, with 13 bases between them. CDR3 in amino acids: CAWSVVGLGGYTF. CDR3 in DNA: TGTGCCTGGAGTGTAGTCGGGCTGGGAGGCTACACCTTC.

The genes are TRBV18 and TRBJ2-6, with 7 nucleotides matching TRBD1. V was clipped by 5 bases and J by 0 bases; unmatched bases: 13. CDR3 length equals 19 residues. In germline, CDR1 is KGHSH, CDR2 LQKENI. The CDR3 sequence is CASSARTGPLVSGANVLTF. The CDR3 region has the DNA TGTGCCAGCTCAGCTCGGACAGGCCCCTTGGTCTCTGGGGCCAACGTCCTGACTTTC.

This chain connects TRBV18 to TRBJ2-3; TRBD1 matches at 10 bases. The CDR3 is 14 residues long. Germline V CDR1 and CDR2: KGHSH, LQKENI. Losses at the gene ends were 6 bases for V and 7 bases for J; bases not matched to a gene: 7. CDR3 sequence (DNA): TGTGCCAGCTCCGGGACAGGGGAGGCAAATACGCAGTATTTT. Its protein is CASSGTGEANTQYF.

The chain couples TRBV4-1 to TRBJ1-5, with TRBD1 as a possible D gene (5 bases). Per the germline V gene, CDR1 is MGHRA and CDR2 is YSYEKL. This CDR3 has 15 residues. V gave up 5 bases and J gave up 3 bases, with 14 bases separating them. CDR3 residues: CASSEGPGLNQPQHF. In DNA, the CDR3 is TGCGCCAGCAGCGAGGGACCAGGGCTCAATCAGCCCCAGCATTTT.

The rearrangement links TRBV28 to TRBJ1-2; D unresolved. There are 11 residues in the CDR3. Trimming removed 6 bases at V and 8 bases at J, with 10 bases between. CDR1 MDHEN and CDR2 SYDVKM come from the germline V gene. The CDR3 spells CASRSWRGYTF. Here the CDR3 DNA reads TGTGCCAGCAGGTCATGGAGGGGCTACACCTTC.

This chain links TRBV10-1 with TRBJ2-1; the D is unclear. Germline CDR1 WNHNN, CDR2 SYGVQD (reference sequence). V lost 3 bases and J lost 2, with 11 bases in between. CDR3 length: 15 residues. The DNA for the CDR3 is TGCGCCAGCAGTGACCCCCGAAGGGCCTACAATGAGCAGTTCTTC. Amino acids: CASSDPRRAYNEQFF.

The chain links TRBV6-1 to TRBJ2-3, with 7 bases aligning to TRBD1. V shed 2 bases, J shed 1 base, and the junction held 9 bases outside the gene matches. The CDR3 runs to 17 residues. In germline, CDR1 is MNHNS, CDR2 SASEGT. CDR3: CASSESTGVVRTDTQYF. The CDR3 coding sequence is TGTGCCAGCAGTGAATCCACAGGGGTCGTTCGCACAGATACGCAGTATTTT.

The genes are TRBV6-1 and TRBJ1-1, with 7 bases identical to TRBD1. CDR1 and CDR2 (germline): MNHNS, SASEGT. V trimming: 0 bases; J trimming: 5 bases; junction bases outside the gene matches: 6. CDR3 length equals 15 residues. The CDR3: CASSEATGSRTEAFF. The CDR3 nucleotides are TGTGCCAGCAGTGAAGCGACAGGGTCGAGGACTGAAGCTTTCTTT.

The chain combines TRBV30 with TRBJ1-3, with D unclear. V lost 0 bases to trimming and J lost 4 bases, with 10 bases between them. The CDR3 has 14 residues. CDR1 is GTSNPN and CDR2 is SVGIG in the germline V gene (reference sequence). CDR3 bases: TGTGCCTGGAGTGTAGCCAGTCCGGGAAACACCATATATTTT. As protein: CAWSVASPGNTIYF.

The gene calls are TRBV2 and TRBJ2-3; D might be TRBD2 (5 bases). V dropped 5 bases and J dropped 0 bases, with 15 bases sitting between them. The CDR3 totals 16 residues. Germline V gene lookup returns CDR1 SNHLY and CDR2 FYNNEI. For the CDR3, the DNA is TGTGCCAGCAGTCGGAGGCGGGCAGCTAGCACAGATACGCAGTATTTT. Translated: CASSRRRAASTDTQYF.

The CDR3 region is CASSQDGLAGGTYNEQFF. The CDR3 DNA follows: TGCGCCAGCAGCCAAGACGGCCTAGCGGGGGGAACCTACAATGAGCAGTTCTTC. The V call is TRBV4-1, the J call TRBJ2-1; 11 bases align to TRBD2. This CDR3 spans 18 amino acids. From germline, CDR1 is MGHRA and CDR2 YSYEKL. V lost 0 bases to trimming and J lost 2 bases; unmatched junction nucleotides: 6.

This clone came up once. This chain connects TRBV6-5 to TRBJ1-1; D perhaps matches TRBD1 (6 bases). CDR3 length equals 15 residues. Per germline, CDR1 MNHEY and CDR2 SVGAGI. V lost 6 bases to trimming and J lost 4 bases, with 18 bases between them. The CDR3 DNA follows: TGTGCCAGCAGGTCCGTAGGGGGGTCGTTCACTGAAGCTTTCTTT. Translating it yields CASRSVGGSFTEAFF.

V and J are TRBV10-3 and TRBJ1-5; TRBD1 matches at 8 bases. Germline values: CDR1 ENHRY, CDR2 SYGVKD. The CDR3 length is 14 residues. The V segment lost 10 bases and the J segment 0 bases; nucleotides outside the gene matches: 5. The DNA of the CDR3 is TGTGCCACCCGGGACAGGAATAGCAATCAGCCCCAGCATTTT. Translating it yields CATRDRNSNQPQHF.

V and J are TRBV7-2 and TRBJ2-4, with 11 bases aligning to TRBD2. This CDR3 has 16 amino acids. Germline-derived CDR1 and CDR2 are SGHTA and FQGNSA. After removal of 4 bases from V and 2 bases from J, the junction contained 4 bases not matched to a gene. CDR3 amino acids: CASSSLAGGPKNIQYF. The CDR3 DNA reads as TGTGCCAGCAGCTCGTTAGCGGGGGGGCCCAAAAACATTCAGTACTTC. Complete variable domain (other parts from reference TRBV7-2 and TRBJ2-4): GAGVSQSPSNKVTEKGKDVELRCDPISGHTALYWYRQSLGQGLEFLIYFQGNSAPDKSGLPSDRFSAERTGGSVSTLTIQRTQQEDSAVYLCASSSLAGGPKNIQYFGAGTRLSVL.

The chain has TRBV27 and TRBJ1-6; 9 nucleotides match TRBD1. With V trimmed by 0 bases and J by 0 bases, 9 bases remained unmatched. The CDR3 is made up of 20 amino acids. In germline, CDR1 is MNHEY, CDR2 SMNVEV (reference sequence). The CDR3 coding sequence is TGTGCCAGCAGTTTATCCCCGGGACAGGGATTTGGCTCCTATAATTCACCCCTCCACTTT. It is translated as CASSLSPGQGFGSYNSPLHF.

The CDR3 is CASSEAGARAPYGYTF. CDR3 coding DNA: TGTGCCAGCAGTGAAGCGGGGGCCAGGGCACCCTATGGCTACACCTTC. This chain uses TRBV2 with TRBJ1-2, with D possibly being TRBD1 (6 bases). The CDR3 length is 16 residues. V gave up 0 bases and J gave up 4 bases, with 15 bases separating them. Germline CDR1 is SNHLY and CDR2 is FYNNEI.

V gene TRBV19 combines with J gene TRBJ1-6; TRBD1 matches 7 bases. The junction had 5 bases not matched to a gene; V was cut back by 8 bases and J by 7 bases. CDR3 length: 13 amino acids. Germline V gives CDR1 LNHDA, CDR2 SQIVND (reference sequence). CDR3 residues: CASGDSSNSPLHF. CDR3 sequence (DNA): TGTGCCAGTGGGGACAGCTCCAATTCACCCCTCCACTTT.

The chain carries TRBV5-1 and TRBJ2-3; 7 bases line up with TRBD2. The CDR3 consists of 12 residues. Germline CDR1 reads SGHRS; CDR2 reads YFSETQ. Unmatched junction bases numbered 10, after V lost 5 bases and J lost 13 bases. The CDR3 protein is CASRSGTGREYF. The CDR3 DNA reads TGCGCCAGCAGGTCTGGGACGGGGAGGGAGTATTTT.

This clone was recorded a few times. The same CDR3 can be traced to other DNA sequences in this sample. This rearrangement joins TRBV6-5 to TRBJ2-7; D might be TRBD2 (6 bases). In germline, CDR1 is MNHEY, CDR2 SVGAGI. Between the trimmed V and J ends, which lost 2 bases and 3 bases, there was a span of 8 bases. The CDR3 has 13 amino acids. The CDR3, as DNA: TGTGCCAGCAGTTACGGGGGGAACTACGAGCAGTACTTC. It yields the protein CASSYGGNYEQYF.

The chain is built from TRBV18 and TRBJ2-5, with D possibly being TRBD1 (6 bases). Germline V gene sequence: CDR1 KGHSH, CDR2 LQKENI. This CDR3 is 16 amino acids long. Trimming took 1 base from V and 3 from J, leaving 15 bases between them. CDR3 residues: CASSPRNRAEKETQYF. The CDR3 coding sequence is TGTGCCAGCTCACCACGTAACAGGGCTGAAAAAGAGACCCAGTACTTC.

The rearrangement links TRBV4-2 to TRBJ1-2; D may be TRBD1 (5 bases). V lost 3 bases to trimming and J lost 4 bases, with 15 bases between them. The CDR3 contains 15 residues. Germline CDR1 reads LGHNA; CDR2 reads YNFKEQ. The CDR3 nucleotides read TGTGCCAGCAGCCAGGGCGGACATGCCCCCTATGGCTACACCTTC. Translating it yields CASSQGGHAPYGYTF.

The chain carries TRBV5-1 and TRBJ2-2; 11 nucleotides agree with TRBD2. V dropped 1 base and J dropped 1; count of bases not matched to a gene: 6. CDR3 size: 18 residues. CDR1 and CDR2 (germline): SGHRS, YFSETQ. The CDR3 DNA sequence: TGCGCCAGCAGCTTGCGGTTACTAGCGGGAGAGAACACCGGGGAGCTGTTTTTT. Protein sequence: CASSLRLLAGENTGELFF.

CDR3 DNA sequence: TGCGCCAGCAGCCACCTCTACGGGGTATCTGGAAACACCATATATTTT. As protein: CASSHLYGVSGNTIYF. The chain joins TRBV4-1 to TRBJ1-3; D uncertain. V lost 3 bases to trimming and J lost 1 base, with 13 bases between them. This CDR3 spans 16 amino acids. Germline V gene sequence: CDR1 MGHRA, CDR2 YSYEKL.

The chain uses TRBV7-9 and TRBJ2-1; perhaps D is TRBD1 or TRBD2 (5 bases each). Germline V gene lookup returns CDR1 SEHNR and CDR2 FQNEAQ (reference sequence). CDR3 length: 16 residues. Trimming took off 3 bases at V and 5 bases at J, with 17 bases between the two ends. The CDR3 DNA sequence: TGTGCCAGCAGCTTTGACGCCTGGGGGAGAGACAATGAGCAGTTCTTC. Its protein product is CASSFDAWGRDNEQFF.

The gene calls are TRBV29-1 and TRBJ1-2, with no clear D. The germline gives CDR1 SQVTM, CDR2 ANQGSEA. The CDR3 covers 13 residues. Trimming stripped 4 bases from V and 1 base from J, with 10 bases between. The CDR3 region has the DNA TGCAGCGTTGGGGCAGGTTATAACTATGGCTACACCTTC. It is translated as CSVGAGYNYGYTF.

The rearrangement uses TRBV10-3 and TRBJ1-5; tentative D call: TRBD1 (6 bases). The length of the CDR3 is 17 residues. Germline V gene data show CDR1 as ENHRY and CDR2 as SYGVKD. V dropped 4 bases and J dropped 5 bases, with 21 bases sitting between them. The CDR3 DNA sequence: TGTGCCATCAGTGCCCTTGCCGGACCATCAGGGGATCAGCCCCAGCATTTT. Translating it yields CAISALAGPSGDQPQHF.

V usage is TRBV4-3 and J usage is TRBJ2-5; 10 bases line up with TRBD2. The length of the CDR3 is 17 residues. J gave up 5 bases and V 0 bases, and 9 bases lay outside the gene matches. The germline V gene encodes CDR1 LGHNA and CDR2 YSLEER. CDR3 region: CASSQEGLAGDGETQYF. The CDR3 region has the DNA TGCGCCAGCAGCCAAGAGGGGCTAGCGGGAGATGGGGAGACCCAGTACTTC.

The V and J genes are TRBV29-1 and TRBJ2-5; D call uncertain. The CDR3 totals 15 residues. Trimming cost V 4 bases and J 4 bases, with 19 bases left between them. Germline V gives CDR1 SQVTM, CDR2 ANQGSEA. The CDR3 coding sequence is TGCAGCGTTGCCTATGTGGGAACGAAGGGAGAGACCCAGTACTTC. Translating it yields CSVAYVGTKGETQYF.